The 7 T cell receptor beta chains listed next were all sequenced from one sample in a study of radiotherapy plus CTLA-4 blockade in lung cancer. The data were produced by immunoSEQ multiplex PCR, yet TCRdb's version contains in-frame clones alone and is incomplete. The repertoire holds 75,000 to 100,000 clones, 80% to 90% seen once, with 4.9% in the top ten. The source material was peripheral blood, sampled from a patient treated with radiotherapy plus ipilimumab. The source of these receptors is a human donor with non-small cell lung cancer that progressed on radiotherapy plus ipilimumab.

The CDR3 here is CASSGGQGKTQYF. In nucleotides, the CDR3 is TGCGCCAGCAGCGGGGGACAGGGAAAGACCCAGTACTTC. This chain links TRBV5-1 with TRBJ2-5; 9 positions match TRBD1. Trimming took 4 bases from V and 6 from J; bases not matched to a gene: 4. From germline, CDR1 is SGHRS and CDR2 YFSETQ. This CDR3 is 13 amino acids long.

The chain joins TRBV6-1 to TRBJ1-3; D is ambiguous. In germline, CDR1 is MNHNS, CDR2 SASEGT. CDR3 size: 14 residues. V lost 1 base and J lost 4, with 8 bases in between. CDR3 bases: TGTGCCAGCAGTGAAGGCCCAGCCGGAAACACCATATATTTT. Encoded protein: CASSEGPAGNTIYF.

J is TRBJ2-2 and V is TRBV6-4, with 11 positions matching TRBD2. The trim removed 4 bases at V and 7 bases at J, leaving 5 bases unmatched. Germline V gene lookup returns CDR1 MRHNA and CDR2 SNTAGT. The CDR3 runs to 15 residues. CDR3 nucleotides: TGTGCCAGCAGTGCACTAGCGGGAGAGAACGGGGAGCTGTTTTTT. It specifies CASSALAGENGELFF.

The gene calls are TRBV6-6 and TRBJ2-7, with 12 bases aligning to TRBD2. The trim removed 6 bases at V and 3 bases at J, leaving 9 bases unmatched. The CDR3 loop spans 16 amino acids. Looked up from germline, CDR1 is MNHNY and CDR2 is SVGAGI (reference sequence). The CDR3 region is CASSQALAGGFYEQYF. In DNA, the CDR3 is TGTGCCAGCAGCCAAGCCCTAGCGGGAGGGTTCTACGAGCAGTACTTC.

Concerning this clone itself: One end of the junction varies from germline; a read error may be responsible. Here the CDR3 reads CSARLGTGAVF. The DNA of the CDR3 is TGCAGTGCTAGGTTGGGGACAGGGGCAGTCTTC. The chain carries TRBV20-1 and TRBJ2-1, with TRBD1 matching over 10 bases. CDR1 and CDR2 (germline): DFQATT, SNEGSKA (reference sequence). The length of the CDR3 is 11 residues.

The CDR3 protein is CASSLLGGRTDTQYF. The CDR3 DNA reads as TGTGCCAGCAGCCTACTTGGCGGGAGGACAGATACGCAGTATTTT. The rearrangement uses TRBV6-1 and TRBJ2-3; 8 bases align to TRBD2. Germline V gene sequence: CDR1 MNHNS, CDR2 SASEGT. V was clipped by 6 bases and J by 3 bases; unmatched bases: 8. CDR3 length: 15 amino acids.

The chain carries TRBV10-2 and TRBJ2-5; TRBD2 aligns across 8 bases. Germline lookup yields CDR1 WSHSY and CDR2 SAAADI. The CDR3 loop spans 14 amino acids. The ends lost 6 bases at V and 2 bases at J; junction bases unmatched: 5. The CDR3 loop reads CASRPLAAQETQYF. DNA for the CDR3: TGCGCCAGCAGGCCACTAGCGGCACAAGAGACCCAGTACTTC.